A selection of T cell receptor beta chains follows, all from one sample in a study of read filtering for tumor transcriptome and immune sequencing. TCRdb reanalysed the reads using MiXCR and keeps one entry per CDR3 protein. The sample records tens of thousands of distinct CDR3 sequences, 12% being singletons. The sequenced sample was a population of CD138-negative cells sorted from bone marrow. The receptors shown here come from a donor aged 40 or older with multiple myeloma. Both conserved end residues are part of each CDR3. D genes are given only for firm matches. The size of a clone is reported for some rows only, either as once, few or many, or as a class for expanded clones.

cdr3_nt cdr3_aa d_call v_call clone_size j_call
TGTGCCAGCACACTAGCGGGGGATTACAATGAGCAGTTCTTC CASTLAGDYNEQFF TRBD2 TRBV6-5 many TRBJ2-1
TGTGCCACCAGCAGAGATCGTCCCAGGCAGGGGGGAGATACGCAGTATTTT CATSRDRPRQGGDTQYF - TRBV15 few TRBJ2-3
TGTGCCAGCAGCGAATACCGGGACAAGAACACCGGGGAGCTGTTTTTT CASSEYRDKNTGELFF - TRBV7-6 many TRBJ2-2
TGCAGTGCTGACGGGGGACTTTCTAGCACAGATACGCAGTATTTT CSADGGLSSTDTQYF - TRBV20-1 - TRBJ2-3
TGTGCCAGCAGTGATCCCAGTGAGCCCTACGAGCAGTACTTC CASSDPSEPYEQYF - TRBV6-4 many TRBJ2-7
TGTGCCAGCAGCGGGGGGACTAGCGGGGACGAGCAGTACTTC CASSGGTSGDEQYF TRBD2 TRBV5-4 many TRBJ2-7
TGTGCCAGCTCATCCAGGGTGGGTACTGAAGCTTTCTTT CASSSRVGTEAFF - TRBV18 many TRBJ1-1
TGTGCCAGCAGCTTAGGACAGGGGGCCGGGGACACCGGGGAGCTGTTTTTT CASSLGQGAGDTGELFF TRBD1 TRBV11-2 many TRBJ2-2
TGTGCCATTGGTGCGGACCCTAGCGGGGCCGCAGATACGCAGTATTTT CAIGADPSGAADTQYF TRBD2 TRBV10-3 - TRBJ2-3
TGTGCCAGCAGCAACTATCAGGGGGCTGGCTACAATGAGCAGTTCTTC CASSNYQGAGYNEQFF TRBD1 TRBV7-6 many TRBJ2-1
TGCAGTGCTAGAGACCCGGGGATCACTGAAGCTTTCTTT CSARDPGITEAFF - TRBV20-1 many TRBJ1-1
TGTGCCAGCAGTTATGGACCCACTGAAGCTTTCTTT CASSYGPTEAFF - TRBV12-3/TRBV12-4 many TRBJ1-1
TGCGCCAGCAGCTTGGATGGGGATGGGCAGTTCTTC CASSLDGDGQFF - TRBV5-1 many TRBJ2-1
TGTGCCAGCTCACCAGATTGGCCCCCAAACACTGAAGCTTTCTTT CASSPDWPPNTEAFF - TRBV18 many TRBJ1-1
TGTGCCAGCAGTGGGGGGGAGATCACCGGGGAGCTGTTTTTT CASSGGEITGELFF - TRBV2 many TRBJ2-2
TGCGCCAGCAGCCAAGATCAGGGGGGCTACTACAATGAGCAGTTCTTC CASSQDQGGYYNEQFF - TRBV4-1 many TRBJ2-1
TGTGCCAGCACGGTGGAGACTGAAGCTTTCTTT CASTVETEAFF - TRBV13 many TRBJ1-1
TGCATCCACGGAGCCGCCAGGGACAGGGTAAAACGGGGGTACTTC CIHGAARDRVKRGYF TRBD1 TRBV29-1 many TRBJ2-7
TGTGCCAGCAGTTTAACACCGAGGACTAGAGAGACCCAGTACTTC CASSLTPRTRETQYF TRBD2 TRBV12-3/TRBV12-4 many TRBJ2-5
TGCAGTGCCGGGCAAGAGACCCAGTACTTC CSAGQETQYF - TRBV20-1 medium-sized TRBJ2-5
TGCAGTGCTTGGACAGGCTTCTCCTACAATGAGCAGTTCTTC CSAWTGFSYNEQFF TRBD1 TRBV20-1 many TRBJ2-1
TGCAGTGCCTCTCCCACACTGAACACTGAAGCTTTCTTT CSASPTLNTEAFF - TRBV20-1 few TRBJ1-1
TGTGCCAGCAGCTTATGGACTAGCGGGTACGAGCAGTACTTC CASSLWTSGYEQYF TRBD2 TRBV5-4 few TRBJ2-7
TGCGCCAGCACCTCGTTTACTAGCGGGGGGGCTCATGAGCAGTTCTTC CASTSFTSGGAHEQFF TRBD2 TRBV5-1 many TRBJ2-1
TGTGCCACCAGTGATCCGGCGCTAGCGGGAGAATACAATGAGCAGTTCTTC CATSDPALAGEYNEQFF TRBD2 TRBV24-1 many TRBJ2-1
TGTGCCAGCAGCTTCGGGAACTTCTACGAGCAGTACTTC CASSFGNFYEQYF - TRBV7-6 many TRBJ2-7
TGTGCCAGCAGCGGTTACGGGGACAATGAGCAGTTCTTC CASSGYGDNEQFF - TRBV11-2 many TRBJ2-1
TGTGCCAGCAGCATAACCTACGAGCAGTACTTC CASSITYEQYF - TRBV28 many TRBJ2-7
TGTGCCAGCTCACCAGAGGGACTAGCGGGGCACGAGCAGTTCTTC CASSPEGLAGHEQFF TRBD2 TRBV18 many TRBJ2-1
TGTGCCAGCAGCTCGAAGAGGAACACCGGGGAGCTGTTTTTT CASSSKRNTGELFF - TRBV7-2 few TRBJ2-2
TGTGCCAGCAGCCCGGGACTTAGCAATCAGCCCCAGCATTTT CASSPGLSNQPQHF - TRBV7-9 many TRBJ1-5
TGCGCCAGCAGCTTGGGTTCTAGCGGGGGGCCTAGCACAGATACGCAGTATTTT CASSLGSSGGPSTDTQYF TRBD2 TRBV5-1 many TRBJ2-3
TGCAGTGCTAGAGTGGGACATACCGCTGATGCTTTCTTT CSARVGHTADAFF - TRBV20-1 once TRBJ1-1
TGCAGTGCTAGAGATCCAGGGGGCTACCAGCCCCAGCATTTT CSARDPGGYQPQHF TRBD1 TRBV20-1 many TRBJ1-5
TGTGCCAGCGAACACGAGACCCAGTACTTC CASEHETQYF - TRBV7-9 many TRBJ2-5